This T cell receptor beta chain was identified in a study of neurological immune-mediated disorders. The table lists this clonotype with many counts. TCRdb fed the 5' RACE reads into MiXCR, producing one record per CDR3 protein. Here the sample spans 87,000 or so distinct CDR3 sequences, under 4.5% being singletons. Source material: PBMCs. The TCR was taken from a woman aged 45-59 years with multiple sclerosis.

The chain's CDR3 is CASSSNRGETQYF. DNA of the CDR3: TGCGCCAGCAGCTCGAACAGGGGAGAGACCCAGTACTTC. The rearrangement uses TRBV5-1 and TRBJ2-5, with TRBD1 identical over 7 bases. Germline-derived CDR1 and CDR2 are SGHRS and YFSETQ. There are 13 residues in the CDR3. The V gene end was trimmed by 3 bases and the J gene end by 4 bases; junction bases not matched to a gene: 3.